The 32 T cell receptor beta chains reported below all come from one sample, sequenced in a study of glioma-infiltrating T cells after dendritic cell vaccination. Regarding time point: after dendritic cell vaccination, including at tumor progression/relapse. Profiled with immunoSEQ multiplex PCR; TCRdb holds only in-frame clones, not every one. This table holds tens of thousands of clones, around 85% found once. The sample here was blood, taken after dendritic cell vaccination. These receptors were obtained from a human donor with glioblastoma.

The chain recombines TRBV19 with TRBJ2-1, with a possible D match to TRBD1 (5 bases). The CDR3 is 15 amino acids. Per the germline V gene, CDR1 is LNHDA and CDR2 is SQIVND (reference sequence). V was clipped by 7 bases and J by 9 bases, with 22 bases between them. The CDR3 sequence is CASTMEGVGLGEQFF. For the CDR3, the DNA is TGTGCCAGTACCATGGAAGGGGTGGGCTTAGGTGAGCAGTTCTTC.

CDR3 bases: TGTGCCAGCAGCTACGGACTAGCGGGGACATACGAGCAGTACTTC. It encodes CASSYGLAGTYEQYF. The chain uses TRBV28 and TRBJ2-7; 12 nucleotides agree with TRBD2. V was clipped by 6 bases and J by 4 bases; unmatched bases: 7. The CDR3 runs 15 residues. The V gene's germline CDR1 is MDHEN and CDR2 SYDVKM.

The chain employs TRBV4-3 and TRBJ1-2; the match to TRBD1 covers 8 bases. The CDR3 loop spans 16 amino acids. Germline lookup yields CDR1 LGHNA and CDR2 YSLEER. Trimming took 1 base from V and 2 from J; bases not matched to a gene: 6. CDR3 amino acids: CASSQGPTGVNYGYTF. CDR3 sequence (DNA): TGCGCCAGCAGCCAAGGTCCGACAGGGGTGAACTATGGCTACACCTTC.

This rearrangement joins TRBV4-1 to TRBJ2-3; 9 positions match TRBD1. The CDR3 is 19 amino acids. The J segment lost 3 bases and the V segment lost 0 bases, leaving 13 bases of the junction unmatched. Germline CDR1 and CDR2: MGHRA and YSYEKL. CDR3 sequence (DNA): TGCGCCAGCAGCCAAGAAGTTGGGACAGGGTCATTATCAACAGATACGCAGTATTTT. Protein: CASSQEVGTGSLSTDTQYF.

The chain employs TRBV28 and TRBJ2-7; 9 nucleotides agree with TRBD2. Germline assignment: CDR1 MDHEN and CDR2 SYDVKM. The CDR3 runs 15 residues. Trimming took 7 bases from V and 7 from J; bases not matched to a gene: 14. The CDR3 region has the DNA TGTGCCAGCATACCTTGGGGTAGCGGGAGCTGGGAGCAGTACTTC. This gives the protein CASIPWGSGSWEQYF. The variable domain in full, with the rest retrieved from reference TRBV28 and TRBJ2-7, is DVKVTQSSRYLVKRTGEKVFLECVQDMDHENMFWYRQDPGLGLRLIYFSYDVKMKEKGDIPEGYSVSREKKERFSLILESASTNQTSMYLCASIPWGSGSWEQYFGPGTRLTVT.

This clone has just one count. The CDR3 spells CASSVQGVQETQYF. The CDR3 DNA reads as TGTGCCAGCAGTGTTCAGGGGGTCCAAGAGACCCAGTACTTC. The chain joins TRBV25-1 to TRBJ2-5; 7 nucleotides line up with TRBD1. From germline, CDR1 is MGHDK and CDR2 SYGVNS. The trim removed 4 bases at V and 1 base at J, leaving 3 bases unmatched. CDR3 size: 14 residues. Full variable domain (missing parts from reference TRBV25-1 and TRBJ2-5): EADIYQTPRYLVIGTGKKITLECSQTMGHDKMYWYQQDPGMELHLIHYSYGVNSTEKGDLSSESTVSRIRTEHFPLTLESARPSHTSQYLCASSVQGVQETQYFGPGTRLLVL.

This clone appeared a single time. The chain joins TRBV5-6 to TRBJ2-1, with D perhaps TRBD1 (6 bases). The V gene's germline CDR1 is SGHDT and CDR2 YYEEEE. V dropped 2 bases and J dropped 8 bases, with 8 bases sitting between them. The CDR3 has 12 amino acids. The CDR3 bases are TGTGCCAGCAGCTTAACAGGGTATGAGCAGTTCTTC. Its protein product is CASSLTGYEQFF.

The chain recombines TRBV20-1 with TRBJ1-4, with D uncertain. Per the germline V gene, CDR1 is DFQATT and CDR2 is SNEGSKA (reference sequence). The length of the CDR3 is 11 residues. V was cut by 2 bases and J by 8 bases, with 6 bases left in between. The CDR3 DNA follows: TGCAGTGCTAGAACATACGAAAAACTGTTTTTT. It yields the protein CSARTYEKLFF.

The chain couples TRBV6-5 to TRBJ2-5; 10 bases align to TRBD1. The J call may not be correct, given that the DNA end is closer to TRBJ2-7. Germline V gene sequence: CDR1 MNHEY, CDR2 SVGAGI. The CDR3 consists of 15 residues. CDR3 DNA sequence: TGTGCCAGCAAAACCGGGGGACAGGGGACTTACGAGCAGTACTTC. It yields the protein CASKTGGQGTYEQYF.

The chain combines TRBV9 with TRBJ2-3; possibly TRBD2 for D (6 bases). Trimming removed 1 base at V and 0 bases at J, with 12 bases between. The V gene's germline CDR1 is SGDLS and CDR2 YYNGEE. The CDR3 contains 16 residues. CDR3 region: CASSVLGGVSTDTQYF. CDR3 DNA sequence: TGTGCCAGCAGCGTACTTGGCGGGGTTAGCACAGATACGCAGTATTTT.

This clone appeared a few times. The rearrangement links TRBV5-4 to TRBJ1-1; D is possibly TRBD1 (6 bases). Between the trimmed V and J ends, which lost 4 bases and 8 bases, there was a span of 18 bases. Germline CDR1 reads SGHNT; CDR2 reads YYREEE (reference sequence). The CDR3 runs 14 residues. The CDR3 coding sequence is TGTGCCAGCAGCGAGGTACAGGGTATGGCGGAAGCTTTCTTT. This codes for CASSEVQGMAEAFF.

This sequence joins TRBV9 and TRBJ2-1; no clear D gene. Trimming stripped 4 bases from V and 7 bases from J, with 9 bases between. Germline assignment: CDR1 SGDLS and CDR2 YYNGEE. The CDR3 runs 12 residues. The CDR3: CASSPRRNEQFF. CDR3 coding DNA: TGTGCCAGCAGCCCGCGGCGGAATGAGCAGTTCTTC.

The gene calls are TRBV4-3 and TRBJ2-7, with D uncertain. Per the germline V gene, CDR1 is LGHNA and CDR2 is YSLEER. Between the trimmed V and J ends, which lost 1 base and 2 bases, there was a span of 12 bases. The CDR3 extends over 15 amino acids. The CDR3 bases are TGCGCCAGCAGCCAAGTGGAGAATTCGCCCTACGAGCAGTACTTC. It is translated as CASSQVENSPYEQYF.

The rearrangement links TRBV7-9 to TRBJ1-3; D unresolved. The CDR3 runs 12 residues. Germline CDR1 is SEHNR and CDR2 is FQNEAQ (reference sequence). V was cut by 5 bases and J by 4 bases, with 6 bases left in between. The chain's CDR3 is CASSPSGNTIYF. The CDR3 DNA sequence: TGTGCCAGCAGCCCCTCCGGAAACACCATATATTTT.

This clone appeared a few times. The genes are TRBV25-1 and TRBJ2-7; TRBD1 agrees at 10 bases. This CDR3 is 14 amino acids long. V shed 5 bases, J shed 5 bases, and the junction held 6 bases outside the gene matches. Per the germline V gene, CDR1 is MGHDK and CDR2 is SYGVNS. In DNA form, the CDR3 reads TGTGCCAGCAGTAAGGACAGGGGGATGGACGAGCAGTACTTC. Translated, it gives CASSKDRGMDEQYF.

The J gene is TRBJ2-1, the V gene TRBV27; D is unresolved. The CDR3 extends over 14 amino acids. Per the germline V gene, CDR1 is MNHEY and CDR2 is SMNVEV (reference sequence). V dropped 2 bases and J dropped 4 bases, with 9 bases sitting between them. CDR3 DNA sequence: TGTGCCAGCAGTTTAATGGGCCAATACAATGAGCAGTTCTTC. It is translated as CASSLMGQYNEQFF.

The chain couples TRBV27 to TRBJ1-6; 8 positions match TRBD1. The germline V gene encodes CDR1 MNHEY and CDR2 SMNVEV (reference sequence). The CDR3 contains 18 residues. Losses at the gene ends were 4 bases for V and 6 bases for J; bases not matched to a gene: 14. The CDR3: CASSSVGQGRMSNSPLHF. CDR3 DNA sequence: TGTGCCAGCAGTTCCGTAGGACAGGGCAGAATGAGTAATTCACCCCTCCACTTT.

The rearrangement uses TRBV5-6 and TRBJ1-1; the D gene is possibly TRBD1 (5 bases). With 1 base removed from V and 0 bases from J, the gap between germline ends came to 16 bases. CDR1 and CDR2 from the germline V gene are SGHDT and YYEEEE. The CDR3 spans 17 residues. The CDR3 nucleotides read TGTGCCAGCAGCTTGTACCCAGGGACTAATATGAACACTGAAGCTTTCTTT. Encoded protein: CASSLYPGTNMNTEAFF.

The CDR3 here is CATSRDRNSNEKLFF. The CDR3 DNA is TGTGCCACCAGCAGAGATCGAAACTCTAATGAAAAACTGTTTTTT. The rearrangement uses TRBV15 and TRBJ1-4; no clear D gene. The length of the CDR3 is 15 residues. The V end lost 0 bases, the J end lost 3 bases, and 8 bases lay between the germline ends. Germline assignment: CDR1 LNHNV and CDR2 YYDKDF (reference sequence). Full variable domain (outside the CDR3, taken from reference TRBV15 and TRBJ1-4): DAMVIQNPRYQVTQFGKPVTLSCSQTLNHNVMYWYQQKSSQAPKLLFHYYDKDFNNEADTPDNFQSRRPNTSFCFLDIRSPGLGDTAMYLCATSRDRNSNEKLFFGSGTQLSVL.

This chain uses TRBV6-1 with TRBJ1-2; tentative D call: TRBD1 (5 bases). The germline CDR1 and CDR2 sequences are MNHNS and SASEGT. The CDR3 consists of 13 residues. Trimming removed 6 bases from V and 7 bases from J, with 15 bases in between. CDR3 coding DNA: TGTGCCAGCAGCTTGGGAGGGGCGTTTGGCTACACCTTC. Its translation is CASSLGGAFGYTF.

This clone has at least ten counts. CDR3 protein: CASRLDRGPTYEQYF. CDR3 in DNA: TGTGCCAGCAGACTCGACAGGGGACCCACCTACGAGCAGTACTTC. The chain joins TRBV2 to TRBJ2-7; 8 bases fit TRBD1. This CDR3 has 15 residues. From germline, CDR1 is SNHLY and CDR2 FYNNEI. Losses at the gene ends were 6 bases for V and 2 bases for J; bases not matched to a gene: 9. The full variable domain, with the rest looked up from reference TRBV2 and TRBJ2-7, is EPEVTQTPSHQVTQMGQEVILRCVPISNHLYFYWYRQILGQKVEFLVSFYNNEISEKSEIFDDQFSVERPDGSNFTLKIRSTKLEDSAMYFCASRLDRGPTYEQYFGPGTRLTVT.

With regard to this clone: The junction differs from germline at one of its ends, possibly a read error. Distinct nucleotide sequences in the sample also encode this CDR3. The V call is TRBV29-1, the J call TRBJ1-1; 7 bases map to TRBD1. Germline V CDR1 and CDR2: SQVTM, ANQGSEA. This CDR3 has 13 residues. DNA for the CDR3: TGCAGCGTTGGGACAGGCCAGAACACTGAGGCTTTCTTT. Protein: CSVGTGQNTEAFF.

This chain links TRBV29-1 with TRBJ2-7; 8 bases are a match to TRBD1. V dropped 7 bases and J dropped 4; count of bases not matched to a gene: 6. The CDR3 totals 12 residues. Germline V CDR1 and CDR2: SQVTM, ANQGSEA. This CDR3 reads CSAGQGTYEQYF. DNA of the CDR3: TGCAGCGCCGGACAGGGAACTTACGAGCAGTACTTC.

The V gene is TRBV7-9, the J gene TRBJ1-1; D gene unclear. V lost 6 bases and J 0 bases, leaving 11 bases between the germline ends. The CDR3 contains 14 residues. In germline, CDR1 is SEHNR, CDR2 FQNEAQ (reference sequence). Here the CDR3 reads CASRPAVLNTEAFF. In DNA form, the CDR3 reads TGTGCCAGCAGGCCCGCGGTCCTGAACACTGAAGCTTTCTTT.

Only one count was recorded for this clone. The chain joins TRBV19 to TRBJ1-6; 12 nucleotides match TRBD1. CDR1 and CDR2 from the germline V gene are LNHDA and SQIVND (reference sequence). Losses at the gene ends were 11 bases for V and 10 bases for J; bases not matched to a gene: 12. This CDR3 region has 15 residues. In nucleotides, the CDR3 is TGTGCCGGATGGGACAGGGGGCAAAAACGGTCACCCCTCCACTTT. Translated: CAGWDRGQKRSPLHF. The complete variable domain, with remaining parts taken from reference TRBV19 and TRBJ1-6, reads DGGITQSPKYLFRKEGQNVTLSCEQNLNHDAMYWYRQDPGQGLRLIYYSQIVNDFQKGDIAEGYSVSREKKESFPLTVTSAQKNPTAFYLCAGWDRGQKRSPLHFGNGTRLTVT.

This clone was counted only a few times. This chain's CDR3 is CASSVTGTGVGKLFF. DNA for the CDR3: TGTGCCAGCAGTGTCACCGGGACAGGGGTGGGAAAACTGTTTTTT. The rearrangement uses TRBV6-1 and TRBJ1-4, with TRBD1 matching over 10 bases. Germline trimming cut 4 bases from V and 10 bases from J; bases unmatched to any gene: 9. This CDR3 is built from 15 residues. Germline CDR1 is MNHNS and CDR2 is SASEGT.

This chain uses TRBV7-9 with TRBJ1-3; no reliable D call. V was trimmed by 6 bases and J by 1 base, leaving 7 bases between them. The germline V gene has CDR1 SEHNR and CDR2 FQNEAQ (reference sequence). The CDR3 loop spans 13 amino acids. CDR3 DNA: TGTGCCAGCAGTCGAGTATCTGGAAACACCATATATTTT. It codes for CASSRVSGNTIYF.

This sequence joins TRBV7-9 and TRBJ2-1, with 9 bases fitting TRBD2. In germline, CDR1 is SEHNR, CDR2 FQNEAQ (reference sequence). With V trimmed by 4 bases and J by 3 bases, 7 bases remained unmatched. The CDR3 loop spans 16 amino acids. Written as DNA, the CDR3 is TGTGCCAGCAGCTCACATAGCGGGAGACTCTACAATGAGCAGTTCTTC. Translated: CASSSHSGRLYNEQFF. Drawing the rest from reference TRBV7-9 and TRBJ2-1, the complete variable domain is DTGVSQNPRHKITKRGQNVTFRCDPISEHNRLYWYRQTLGQGPEFLTYFQNEAQLEKSRLLSDRFSAERPKGSFSTLEIQRTEQGDSAMYLCASSSHSGRLYNEQFFGPGTRLTVL.

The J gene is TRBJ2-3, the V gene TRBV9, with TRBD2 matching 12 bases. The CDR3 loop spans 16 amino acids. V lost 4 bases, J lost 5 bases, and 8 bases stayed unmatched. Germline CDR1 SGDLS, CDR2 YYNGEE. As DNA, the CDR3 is TGTGCCAGCAGCCCCCGGACTAGCGGGGATAGAGATACGCAGTATTTT. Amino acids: CASSPRTSGDRDTQYF.

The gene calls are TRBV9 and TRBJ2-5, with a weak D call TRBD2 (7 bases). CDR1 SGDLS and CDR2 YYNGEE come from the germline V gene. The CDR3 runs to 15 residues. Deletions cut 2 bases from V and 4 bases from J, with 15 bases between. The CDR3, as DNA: TGTGCCAGCAGCGTGGTTGGGGGGGCCGGAGAGACCCAGTACTTC. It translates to CASSVVGGAGETQYF.

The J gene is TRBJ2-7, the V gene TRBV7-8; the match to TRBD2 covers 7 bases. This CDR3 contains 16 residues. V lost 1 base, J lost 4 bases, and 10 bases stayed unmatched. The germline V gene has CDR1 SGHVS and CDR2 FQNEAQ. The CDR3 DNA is TGTGCCAGCAGCTTAGAATGGGCGGGAGCATCGTACGAGCAGTACTTC. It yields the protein CASSLEWAGASYEQYF. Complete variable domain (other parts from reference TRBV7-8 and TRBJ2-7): GAGVSQSPRYKVAKRGQDVALRCDPISGHVSLFWYQQALGQGPEFLTYFQNEAQLDKSGLPSDRFFAERPEGSVSTLKIQRTQQEDSAVYLCASSLEWAGASYEQYFGPGTRLTVT.

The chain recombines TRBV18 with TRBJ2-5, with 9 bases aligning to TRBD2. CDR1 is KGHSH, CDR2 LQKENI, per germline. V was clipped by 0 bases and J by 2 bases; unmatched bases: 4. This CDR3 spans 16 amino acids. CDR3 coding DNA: TGTGCCAGCTCACCACCGGGGACTAGCTCACAAGAGACCCAGTACTTC. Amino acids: CASSPPGTSSQETQYF.